The 27 T cell receptor beta chains presented below share a single source sample, sequenced in a study of monozygotic twins with inflammatory bowel disease. TCRdb reprocessed the 5' RACE reads, with one entry per CDR3 protein and no DNA. This sample carries approximately 150,000 distinct CDR3 sequences, with about 2.4% going to the ten biggest clones. The sequenced material came from blood. The receptor source for this set is a human donor with ulcerative colitis or Crohn's disease, or a healthy co-twin of an affected twin (not recorded which).

The chain recombines TRBV5-6 with TRBJ1-5. This CDR3 comprises 13 residues. Per germline, CDR1 SGHDT and CDR2 YYEEEE. The CDR3 reads CASSLGPREPQHF.

This chain uses TRBV12-3 or TRBV12-4 with TRBJ2-2; without DNA, the TCRdb call of TRBD2 cannot be checked. There are 19 residues in the CDR3. CDR3 protein: CASSFQTSGGVGGTGELFF.

This sequence joins TRBV20-1 and TRBJ1-5; the TCRdb D gene call, TRBD1, has no DNA to confirm it. The V gene's germline CDR1 is DFQATT and CDR2 SNEGSKA (reference sequence). The length of the CDR3 is 14 residues. CDR3 region: CSARTGEGVQPQHF.

The chain is built from TRBV10-3 and TRBJ1-4; lacking DNA, the TRBD1 call made by TCRdb goes unchecked. CDR3 size: 14 residues. Germline V gene sequence: CDR1 ENHRY, CDR2 SYGVKD. The CDR3 region is CAISEVHPGEKLFF.

The V call is TRBV5-1, the J call TRBJ2-1; TCRdb proposes TRBD1, but this gene call is untestable without DNA. This CDR3 contains 15 residues. Germline V lookup: CDR1 SGHRS, CDR2 YFSETQ. CDR3 sequence: CASFPTGATYNEQFF.

V is TRBV5-1 and J is TRBJ1-1; there is no DNA to check the TCRdb D call of TRBD1. CDR3 size: 16 residues. The germline V gene encodes CDR1 SGHRS and CDR2 YFSETQ. The CDR3 sequence is CASSSEIDRGNTEAFF.

The genes are TRBV20-1 and TRBJ2-2; TCRdb names TRBD1, which stays unverified in the absence of DNA. The germline V gene encodes CDR1 DFQATT and CDR2 SNEGSKA (reference sequence). The CDR3 length is 12 residues. CDR3 region: CSFRGADGELFF.

The chain joins TRBV7-9 to TRBJ1-3; TCRdb indicates TRBD1, and absent DNA this call remains unverified. The CDR3 is 15 residues long. Germline CDR1 SEHNR, CDR2 FQNEAQ (reference sequence). CDR3 residues: CASSKTGNSGNTIYF.

The chain links TRBV9 to TRBJ2-3; TCRdb designates TRBD1, a call that cannot be tested without DNA. Germline V CDR1 and CDR2: SGDLS, YYNGEE. CDR3 length equals 12 residues. The CDR3: CASEGNTDTQYF. The whole variable domain, filled in from reference TRBV9 and TRBJ2-3, reads DSGVTQTPKHLITATGQRVTLRCSPRSGDLSVYWYQQSLDQGLQFLIQYYNGEERAKGNILERFSAQQFPDLHSELNLSSLELGDSALYFCASEGNTDTQYFGPGTRLTVL.

The rearrangement joins TRBV15 to TRBJ2-2. Per germline, CDR1 LNHNV and CDR2 YYDKDF (reference sequence). CDR3 length equals 16 residues. The CDR3 loop is CATSRGPWANTGELFF.

The gene calls are TRBV12-3 or TRBV12-4 and TRBJ2-2; absent DNA, TCRdb's TRBD2 call cannot be checked. The CDR3 has 14 amino acids. The CDR3 protein is CASRADFWGGELFF.

V gene TRBV5-6 combines with J gene TRBJ2-3; TCRdb calls TRBD2, which cannot be checked without DNA. Germline lookup yields CDR1 SGHDT and CDR2 YYEEEE. The CDR3 is 16 amino acids. The CDR3 loop is CASSLELAGGTDTQYF.

The chain recombines TRBV9 with TRBJ2-1; with no DNA, the TCRdb D assignment of TRBD1 cannot be verified. The CDR3 consists of 16 residues. CDR1 is SGDLS and CDR2 is YYNGEE in the germline V gene. CDR3 residues: CASSSGGGLSYNEQFF.

The chain has TRBV5-1 and TRBJ1-1; without DNA, the TCRdb call of TRBD1 cannot be checked. There are 13 residues in the CDR3. CDR1 is SGHRS, CDR2 YFSETQ, per germline. The CDR3 protein is CASSVQENTEGFF.

The rearrangement joins TRBV20-1 to TRBJ2-5; the D gene TCRdb calls, TRBD2, cannot be checked with no DNA. Germline V lookup: CDR1 DFQATT, CDR2 SNEGSKA (reference sequence). The CDR3 is 11 amino acids. CDR3 sequence: CSVQREETQYF.

This chain links TRBV5-1 with TRBJ2-7; with no DNA, the TCRdb D assignment of TRBD1 cannot be verified. This CDR3 spans 15 amino acids. Germline CDR1 SGHRS, CDR2 YFSETQ. The CDR3 region is CASSLQGQGRGEQYF. Combining the CDR3 with reference TRBV5-1 and TRBJ2-7 gives the whole variable domain KAGVTQTPRYLIKTRGQQVTLSCSPISGHRSVSWYQQTPGQGLQFLFEYFSETQRNKGNFPGRFSGRQFSNSRSEMNVSTLELGDSALYLCASSLQGQGRGEQYFGPGTRLTVT.

This chain joins TRBV28 and TRBJ2-5; without DNA, the TCRdb call of TRBD1 cannot be checked. The CDR3 extends over 14 amino acids. Germline lookup yields CDR1 MDHEN and CDR2 SYDVKM. The CDR3 spells CASYRDRYQETQYF.

The chain couples TRBV3-1 to TRBJ1-5; checking the TCRdb D call of TRBD1 is not possible without DNA. Germline V gene lookup returns CDR1 LGHDT and CDR2 YNNKEL (reference sequence). CDR3 size: 14 residues. This CDR3 is CASSLRDSNQPQHF.

The J gene is TRBJ1-5, the V gene TRBV2; TCRdb selects TRBD1, and the lack of DNA leaves this call unchecked. From germline, CDR1 is SNHLY and CDR2 FYNNEI. The length of the CDR3 is 16 residues. Here the CDR3 reads CASSSGTGGFGQPQHF.

The V call is TRBV7-2, the J call TRBJ1-2; TCRdb calls TRBD1, which cannot be checked without DNA. Germline values: CDR1 SGHTA, CDR2 FQGNSA. The CDR3 totals 15 residues. CDR3 residues: CASSVYRGGNYGYTF.

The chain joins TRBV6-5 to TRBJ1-1; TCRdb gives TRBD1 as the D gene, but with no DNA this cannot be confirmed. The CDR3 spans 13 residues. CDR1 is MNHEY, CDR2 SVGAGI, per germline. CDR3 sequence reads: CASSRGGHTEAFF.

The chain joins TRBV20-1 to TRBJ1-2; lacking DNA, the TRBD1 call made by TCRdb goes unchecked. Germline V CDR1 and CDR2: DFQATT, SNEGSKA (reference sequence). The CDR3 has 16 amino acids. CDR3 loop: CSARVRHRGRFYGYTF.

The chain employs TRBV7-2 and TRBJ2-7; TCRdb outputs TRBD1, but without DNA this stays unchecked. This CDR3 is built from 16 residues. Germline V gives CDR1 SGHTA, CDR2 FQGNSA. The chain's CDR3 is CASSLMAGTSSYEQYF.

The V call is TRBV12-3 or TRBV12-4, the J call TRBJ1-5; TCRdb returns TRBD1, unconfirmable since there is no DNA. CDR3 length: 15 amino acids. CDR3 residues: CASSFYGGAGQPQHF.

The chain combines TRBV4-2 with TRBJ2-1. This CDR3 contains 16 residues. In germline, CDR1 is LGHNA, CDR2 YNFKEQ. CDR3 loop: CASSQVPASGHNEQFF.

The V call is TRBV5-1, the J call TRBJ2-7; TCRdb returns TRBD2, unconfirmable since there is no DNA. This CDR3 comprises 15 residues. Germline values: CDR1 SGHRS, CDR2 YFSETQ. The CDR3 spells CASSSWDSSSYEQYF.

The chain uses TRBV20-1 and TRBJ2-5; the TCRdb D gene call, TRBD2, has no DNA to confirm it. The CDR3 has 15 residues. Germline CDR1 and CDR2: DFQATT and SNEGSKA (reference sequence). Here the CDR3 reads CSAPSGSGSPETQYF.